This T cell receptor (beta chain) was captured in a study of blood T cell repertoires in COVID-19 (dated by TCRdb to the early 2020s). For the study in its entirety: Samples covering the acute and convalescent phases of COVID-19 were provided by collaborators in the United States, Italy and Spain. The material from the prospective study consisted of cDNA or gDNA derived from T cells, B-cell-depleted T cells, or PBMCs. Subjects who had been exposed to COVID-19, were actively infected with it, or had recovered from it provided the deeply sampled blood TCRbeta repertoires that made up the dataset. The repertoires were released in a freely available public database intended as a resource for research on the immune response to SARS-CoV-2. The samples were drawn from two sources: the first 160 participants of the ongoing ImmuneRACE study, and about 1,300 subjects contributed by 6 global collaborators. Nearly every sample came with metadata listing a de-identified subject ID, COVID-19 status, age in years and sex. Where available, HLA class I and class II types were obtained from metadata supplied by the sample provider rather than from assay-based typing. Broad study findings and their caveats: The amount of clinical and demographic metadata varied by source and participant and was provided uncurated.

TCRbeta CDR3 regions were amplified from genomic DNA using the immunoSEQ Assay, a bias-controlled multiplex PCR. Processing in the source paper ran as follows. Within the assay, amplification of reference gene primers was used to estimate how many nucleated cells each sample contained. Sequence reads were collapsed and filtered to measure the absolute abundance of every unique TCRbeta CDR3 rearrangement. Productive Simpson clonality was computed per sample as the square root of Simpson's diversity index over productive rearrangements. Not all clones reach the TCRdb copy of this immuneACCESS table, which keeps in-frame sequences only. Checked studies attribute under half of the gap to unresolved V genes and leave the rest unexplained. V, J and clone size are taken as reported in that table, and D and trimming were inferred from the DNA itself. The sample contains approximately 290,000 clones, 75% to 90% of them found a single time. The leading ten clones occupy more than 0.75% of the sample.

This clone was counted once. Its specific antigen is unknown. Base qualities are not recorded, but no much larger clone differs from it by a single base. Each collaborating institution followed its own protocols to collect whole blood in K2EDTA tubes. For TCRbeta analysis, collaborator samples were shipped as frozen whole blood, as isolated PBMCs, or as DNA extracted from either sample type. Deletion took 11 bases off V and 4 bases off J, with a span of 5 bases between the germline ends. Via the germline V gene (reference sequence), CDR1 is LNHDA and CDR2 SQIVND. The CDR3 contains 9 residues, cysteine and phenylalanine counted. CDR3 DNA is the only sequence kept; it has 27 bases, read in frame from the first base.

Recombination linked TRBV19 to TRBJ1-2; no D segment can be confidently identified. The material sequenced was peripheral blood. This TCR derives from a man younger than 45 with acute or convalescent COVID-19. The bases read TGTGCCGTTAGCTATGGCTACACCTTC. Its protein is CAVSYGYTF. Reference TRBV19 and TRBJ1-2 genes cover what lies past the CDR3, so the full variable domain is DGGITQSPKYLFRKEGQNVTLSCEQNLNHDAMYWYRQDPGQGLRLIYYSQIVNDFQKGDIAEGYSVSREKKESFPLTVTSAQKNPTAFYLCAVSYGYTFGSGTRLTVV.